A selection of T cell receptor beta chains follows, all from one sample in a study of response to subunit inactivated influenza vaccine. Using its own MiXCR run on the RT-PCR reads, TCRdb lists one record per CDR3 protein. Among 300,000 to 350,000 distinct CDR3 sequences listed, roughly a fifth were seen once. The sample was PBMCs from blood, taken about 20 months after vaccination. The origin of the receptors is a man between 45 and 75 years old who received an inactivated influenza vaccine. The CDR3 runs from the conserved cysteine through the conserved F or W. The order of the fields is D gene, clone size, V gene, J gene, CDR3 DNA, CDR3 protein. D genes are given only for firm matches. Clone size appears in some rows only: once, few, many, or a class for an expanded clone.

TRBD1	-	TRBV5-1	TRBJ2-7	TGCGCCAGCAGCAGCGGGACAGGGCCTAACGAGCAGTACTTC	CASSSGTGPNEQYF
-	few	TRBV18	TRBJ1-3	TGTGCCAGCTCACCATCAGTCTCCTCTGGAAACACCATATATTTT	CASSPSVSSGNTIYF
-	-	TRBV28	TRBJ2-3	TGTGCCAGCAGTTCAACGACGCAGTATTTT	CASSSTTQYF
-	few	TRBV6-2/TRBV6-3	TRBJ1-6	TGTGCCAGCAGCTCCGGGTATGGGGGTGATTCACCCCTCCACTTT	CASSSGYGGDSPLHF
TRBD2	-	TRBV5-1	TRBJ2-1	TGCGCCAGCAGCGCGACTAGCGGGAGCGGTTACAATGAGCAGTTCTTC	CASSATSGSGYNEQFF
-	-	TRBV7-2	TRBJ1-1	TGTGCCAGCAGCTTCATGGGGACTACTGAAGCTTTCTTT	CASSFMGTTEAFF
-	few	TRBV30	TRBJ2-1	TGTGCCTGGAGTGTAGGGCCCGGTGAGAAGCCGCAGTTCTTC	CAWSVGPGEKPQFF
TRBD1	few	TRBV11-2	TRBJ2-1	TGTGCCAGCAGCTTGGAAAGACAGGGAACCTACAATGAGCAGTTCTTC	CASSLERQGTYNEQFF
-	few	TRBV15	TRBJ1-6	TGTGCCACCAGCTCGGGACCCTATTCACCCCTCCACTTT	CATSSGPYSPLHF
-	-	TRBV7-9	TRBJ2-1	TGTGCCAGCAGCTTGAGGCAGGCCGGATACAATGAGCAGTTCTTC	CASSLRQAGYNEQFF
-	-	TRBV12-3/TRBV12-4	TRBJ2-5	TGTGCCAGCAGTTTACCTAGCGCAGAGACCCAGTACTTC	CASSLPSAETQYF
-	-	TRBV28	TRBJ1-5	TGTGCCAGCAGTCCCTCAGGTTATAGCAATCAGCCCCAGCATTTT	CASSPSGYSNQPQHF
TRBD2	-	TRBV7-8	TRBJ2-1	TGTGCCAGCAGCTTAGCGCGGCTAGCGGGAGGGCGGGGTGAGCAGTTCTTC	CASSLARLAGGRGEQFF
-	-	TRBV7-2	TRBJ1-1	TGTGCCAGCACTCCTCGAGTGTCGTCAAGCACTGAAGCTTTCTTT	CASTPRVSSSTEAFF
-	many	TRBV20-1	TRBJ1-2	TGCAGTGCGCCGACGGAACACTATGGCTACACCTTC	CSAPTEHYGYTF
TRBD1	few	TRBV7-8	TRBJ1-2	TGTGCCAGCAGCTTGTCGCGAAACAGGGGAACAAACTCTGGCTACACCTTC	CASSLSRNRGTNSGYTF
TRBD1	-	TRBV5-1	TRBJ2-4	TGCGCCAGCAGCTTGGGGGACAGCCCCTACATTCAGTACTTC	CASSLGDSPYIQYF
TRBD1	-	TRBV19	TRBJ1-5	TGTGCCAGTAGTCCCCGGGACAGGGGGATCCATCAGGCCCAGCATTTT	CASSPRDRGIHQAQHF
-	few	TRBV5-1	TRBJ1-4	TGCGCCAGCAGCTTCGGGGGCGGGACGTCGGATGAAAAACTGTTTTTT	CASSFGGGTSDEKLFF
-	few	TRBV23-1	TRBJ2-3	TGCGCCAGCATCTCGGGACTCCGCACAGATACGCAGTATTTT	CASISGLRTDTQYF
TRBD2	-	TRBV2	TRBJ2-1	TGTGCCAGCAACCCCAGCGGGAGGTTGGATGAGCAGTTCTTC	CASNPSGRLDEQFF
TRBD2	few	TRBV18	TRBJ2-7	TGTGCCAGCTCACCTACCGGGACTAACTACGAGCAGTACTTC	CASSPTGTNYEQYF
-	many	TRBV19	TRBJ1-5	TGTGCCAGTAGTATAGTACAGGGGCCCCAGCATTTT	CASSIVQGPQHF
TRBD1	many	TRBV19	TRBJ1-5	TGTGCCAGTAGTCCGACAGGGGAACAGCCCCAGCATTTT	CASSPTGEQPQHF
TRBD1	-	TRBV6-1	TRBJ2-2	TGTGCCAGCAGGATACAGGGGGCGGGGTCCGGGGAGCTGTTTTTT	CASRIQGAGSGELFF
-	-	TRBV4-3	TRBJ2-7	TGCGCCAGCAGCCAAGTCTACTCAGGCGCCTACGAGCAGTACTTC	CASSQVYSGAYEQYF
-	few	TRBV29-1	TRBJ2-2	TGCAGCGTTGGCTCGCGGACCTACACCGGGGAGCTGTTTTTT	CSVGSRTYTGELFF
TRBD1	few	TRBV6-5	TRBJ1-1	TGTGCCAGCATTAGACAGGGGTCCACTGAAGCTTTCTTT	CASIRQGSTEAFF
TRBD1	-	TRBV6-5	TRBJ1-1	TGTGCCAGCAGTTTGGGGTGGAGGACAGGGGCGGACACTGAAGCTTTCTTT	CASSLGWRTGADTEAFF